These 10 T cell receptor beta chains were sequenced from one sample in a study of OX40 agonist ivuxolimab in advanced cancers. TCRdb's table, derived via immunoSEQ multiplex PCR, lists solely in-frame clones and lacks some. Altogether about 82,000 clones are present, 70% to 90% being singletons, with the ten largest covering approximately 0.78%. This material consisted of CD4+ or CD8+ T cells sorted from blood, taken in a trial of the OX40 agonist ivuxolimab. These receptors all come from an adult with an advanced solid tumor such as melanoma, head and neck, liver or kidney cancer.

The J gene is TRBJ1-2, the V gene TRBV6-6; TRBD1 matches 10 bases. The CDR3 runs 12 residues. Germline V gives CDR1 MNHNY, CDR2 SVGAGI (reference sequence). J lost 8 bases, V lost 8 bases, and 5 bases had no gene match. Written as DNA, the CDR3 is TGTGCCAGCGTCGGGACAGGGGAGGGCTACACCTTC. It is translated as CASVGTGEGYTF.

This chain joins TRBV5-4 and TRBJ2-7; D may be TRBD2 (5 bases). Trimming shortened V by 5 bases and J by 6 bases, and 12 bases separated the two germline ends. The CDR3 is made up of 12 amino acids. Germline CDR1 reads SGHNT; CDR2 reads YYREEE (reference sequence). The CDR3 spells CASSKSGFEQYF. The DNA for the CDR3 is TGTGCCAGCAGTAAGTCGGGATTCGAGCAGTACTTC. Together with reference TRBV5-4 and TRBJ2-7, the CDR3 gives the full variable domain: ETGVTQSPTHLIKTRGQQVTLRCSSQSGHNTVSWYQQALGQGPQFIFQYYREEENGRGNFPPRFSGLQFPNYSSELNVNALELDDSALYLCASSKSGFEQYFGPGTRLTVT.

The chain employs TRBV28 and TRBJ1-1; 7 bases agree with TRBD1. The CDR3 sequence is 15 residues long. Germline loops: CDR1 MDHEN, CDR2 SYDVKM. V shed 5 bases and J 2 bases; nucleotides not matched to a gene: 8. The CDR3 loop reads CASSAPQGRNTEAFF. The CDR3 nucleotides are TGTGCCAGCAGTGCACCACAGGGGAGAAACACTGAAGCTTTCTTT. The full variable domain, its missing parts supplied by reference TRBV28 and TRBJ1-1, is DVKVTQSSRYLVKRTGEKVFLECVQDMDHENMFWYRQDPGLGLRLIYFSYDVKMKEKGDIPEGYSVSREKKERFSLILESASTNQTSMYLCASSAPQGRNTEAFFGQGTRLTVV.

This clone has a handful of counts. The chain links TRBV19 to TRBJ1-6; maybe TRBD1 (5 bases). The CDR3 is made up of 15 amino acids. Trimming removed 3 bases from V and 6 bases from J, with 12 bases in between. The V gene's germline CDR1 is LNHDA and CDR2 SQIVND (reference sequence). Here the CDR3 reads CASSMGDRGNSPLHF. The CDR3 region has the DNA TGTGCCAGTAGTATGGGGGATAGGGGTAATTCACCCCTCCACTTT.

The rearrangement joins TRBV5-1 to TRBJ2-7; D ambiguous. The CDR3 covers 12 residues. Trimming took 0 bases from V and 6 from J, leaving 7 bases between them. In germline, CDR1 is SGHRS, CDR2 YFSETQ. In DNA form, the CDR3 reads TGCGCCAGCAGCTTGGAAGGCGCCGAGCAGTACTTC. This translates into CASSLEGAEQYF.

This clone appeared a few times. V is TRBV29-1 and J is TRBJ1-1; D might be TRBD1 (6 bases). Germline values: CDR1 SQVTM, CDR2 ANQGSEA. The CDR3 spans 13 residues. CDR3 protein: CSSGREGGTEAFF. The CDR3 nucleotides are TGCAGTTCGGGGAGGGAAGGGGGCACTGAAGCTTTCTTT. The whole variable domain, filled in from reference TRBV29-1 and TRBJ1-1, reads SAVISQKPSRDICQRGTSLTIQCQVDSQVTMMFWYRQQPGQSLTLIATANQGSEATYESGFVIDKFPISRPNLTFSTLTVSNMSPEDSSIYLCSSGREGGTEAFFGQGTRLTVV.

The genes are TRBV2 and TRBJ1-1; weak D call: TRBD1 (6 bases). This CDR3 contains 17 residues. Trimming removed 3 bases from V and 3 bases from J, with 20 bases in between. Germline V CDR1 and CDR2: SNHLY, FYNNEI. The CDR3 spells CASSDGTGSNQDTEAFF. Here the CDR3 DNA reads TGTGCCAGCAGTGACGGTACAGGGAGTAATCAGGACACTGAAGCTTTCTTT.

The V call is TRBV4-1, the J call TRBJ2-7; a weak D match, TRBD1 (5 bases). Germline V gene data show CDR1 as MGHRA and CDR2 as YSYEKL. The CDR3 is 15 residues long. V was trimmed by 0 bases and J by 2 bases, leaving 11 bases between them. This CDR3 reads CASSQDVSRAYEQYF. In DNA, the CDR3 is TGCGCCAGCAGCCAAGACGTCAGCAGGGCCTACGAGCAGTACTTC.

CDR3 sequence: CASSSGGSTYEQYF. CDR3 nucleotides: TGTGCCAGCAGCTCGGGGGGGTCCACCTACGAGCAGTACTTC. V is TRBV7-2 and J is TRBJ2-7, with 8 bases fitting TRBD2. Unmatched junction bases numbered 4, after V lost 4 bases and J lost 2 bases. This CDR3 contains 14 residues. Germline V CDR1 and CDR2: SGHTA, FQGNSA.

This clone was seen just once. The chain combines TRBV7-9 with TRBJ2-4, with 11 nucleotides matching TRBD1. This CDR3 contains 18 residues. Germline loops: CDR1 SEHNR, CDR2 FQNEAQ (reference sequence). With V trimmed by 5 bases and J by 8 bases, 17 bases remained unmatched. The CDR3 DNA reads TGTGCCAGCAGCACCTACTTAGAGGACAGGGGGCCCCGGGACATTCAGTACTTC. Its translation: CASSTYLEDRGPRDIQYF. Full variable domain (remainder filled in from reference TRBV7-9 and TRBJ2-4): DTGVSQNPRHKITKRGQNVTFRCDPISEHNRLYWYRQTLGQGPEFLTYFQNEAQLEKSRLLSDRFSAERPKGSFSTLEIQRTEQGDSAMYLCASSTYLEDRGPRDIQYFGAGTRLSVL.